The TCR beta chain described here comes from a study of cytomegalovirus exposure and HLA in healthy donors. Study-level findings and limits: Later work found most CMV-associated TCR beta chains apparently HLA-restricted.

Comments on this clone: Its antigen is still unknown.

Trimming stripped 6 bases from V and 5 bases from J, with 11 bases between. CDR3 length equals 13 residues. Germline V gene sequence: CDR1 SGHTA, CDR2 FQGTGA. 60 Vbeta and 13 Jbeta primers were used in PCR. TCRdb's table, derived via immunoSEQ multiplex PCR, lists solely in-frame clones and lacks some. The listing contains 150,000 to 200,000 clones. Sequencing was performed on PBMCs. J is TRBJ2-1 and V is TRBV7-3; D is possibly TRBD2 (6 bases). The sequence was obtained from a man aged 25 to 40 in good health and CMV-seronegative. The CDR3 nucleotides read TGTGCCAGCAGACCCCCGGGGGACAATGAGCAGTTCTTC. It yields the protein CASRPPGDNEQFF.